The rows below give T cell receptor beta chains drawn from one sample of a study of response to subunit inactivated influenza vaccine. Via MiXCR, TCRdb re-called the RT-PCR reads, giving one row per CDR3 protein. Altogether hundreds of thousands of distinct CDR3 sequences are present, 25% being singletons, with the ten largest covering 1.5% to 2%. This material consisted of CD4+ T cells sorted from PBMCs, taken around 5 days after vaccination. The receptors originated from a man aged 50 or older who received an inactivated influenza vaccine. The CDR3 runs from the conserved cysteine through the conserved F or W. The D gene is left open where the match is weak.

D gene	J gene	V gene	CDR3 protein
.	TRBJ2-3	TRBV2	CASSRDSYTDTQYF
.	TRBJ1-1	TRBV7-9	CASSLRGQGTEAFF
.	TRBJ1-5	TRBV20-1	CSASGGAYSNQPQHF
.	TRBJ2-4	TRBV12-3/TRBV12-4	CASSLGQNKNIQYF
TRBD1	TRBJ2-3	TRBV6-1	CASSRDRDTDTQYF
.	TRBJ2-7	TRBV12-3/TRBV12-4	CASSPSRVVNYEQYF
.	TRBJ1-2	TRBV29-1	CSVQKGGAYGYTF
TRBD2	TRBJ2-2	TRBV5-1	CASSSAGTSHTGELFF
.	TRBJ1-1	TRBV11-2	CASSTRTDGTEAFF
.	TRBJ2-7	TRBV6-5	CASSYVGGYEQYF
TRBD1	TRBJ2-3	TRBV5-1	CASSFGTGVDTQYF
.	TRBJ1-5	TRBV6-5	CASSSPRGRDHQPQHF
.	TRBJ2-5	TRBV2	CASSERNGETQYF
.	TRBJ2-1	TRBV14	CASSQSRSVWLFF
TRBD2	TRBJ2-2	TRBV3-1	CASSRGLAGILRSSGELFF
TRBD1	TRBJ2-3	TRBV7-2	CASSQSDRGDTQYF